This TCR beta chain comes out of a study of T cell repertoires in cytomegalovirus infection. TCRdb re-derived calls from the reads in MiXCR, one entry per CDR3 protein. Here the sample spans about 490,000 distinct CDR3 sequences, about 15% being singletons. This clonotype was seen a few times. V was cut by 3 bases and J by 1 base, with 25 bases left in between. The CDR3 has 19 amino acids. The V gene's germline CDR1 is MDHEN and CDR2 SYDVKM. The receptor's source is a human donor in good health (CMV status not recorded). Some clones in this sample may be carry-over from other donors' samples. The sample taken for sequencing was CD8+ T cells from PBMCs. This sequence joins TRBV28 and TRBJ2-7; D may be TRBD1 (6 bases). The CDR3 loop reads CASSFPFISGTPLSYEQYF. Written as DNA, the CDR3 is TGTGCCAGCAGTTTCCCTTTTATTAGTGGGACACCTCTATCCTACGAGCAGTACTTC.